This T cell receptor (beta chain) was identified in a study of early T cells in non-severe SARS-CoV-2 infection. Study-wide background: RNA in bulk from unsorted whole blood was sequenced, and chains were unpaired. Study observations and caveats: The study's VDJdb matching favored anti-spike CD8 responses and missed private and CD4 specificities.

This clonotype was observed many times. No antigen is known for it. The library protocol tagged individual cDNA molecules with unique molecular identifiers. A single record per CDR3 protein comes from TCRdb applying MiXCR to the 5' RACE reads. The sample has tens of thousands of distinct CDR3 sequences; less than 15% are singletons. The CDR3 has 14 amino acids. V was clipped by 7 bases and J by 10 bases; unmatched bases: 9. Germline CDR1 reads MNHNS; CDR2 reads SASEGT. The chain carries TRBV6-1 and TRBJ1-6; 8 nucleotides agree with TRBD1. The sequence was collected from an adult who was a healthcare worker with PCR-confirmed SARS-CoV-2 infection or an uninfected control (not recorded which). The specimen was whole blood. CDR3 DNA: TGTGCCAGCATCCTCGGACAGGGAGGGTCACCCCTCCACTTT. It codes for CASILGQGGSPLHF.